These 11 T cell receptor beta chains were sequenced from one sample in a study of T cells in localized non-small cell lung cancer. TCRdb keeps only in-frame clones here, not all; method: immunoSEQ multiplex PCR. The repertoire includes some 29,000 clones, approximately 88% of them detected once, and about 6.8% sits in the top ten. Material: peripheral blood, obtained before any cancer treatment. These receptors all stem from a male donor at least 60 years old with stage I lung adenocarcinoma.

About this clone: One end of the junction fails to match germline, which may point to a read error. The chain recombines TRBV28 with TRBJ1-5, with a tentative D call TRBD1 (6 bases). The CDR3 extends over 14 amino acids. Germline-derived CDR1 and CDR2 are MDHEN and SYDVKM. The CDR3 sequence: CASSLRTVNGIDNF. CDR3 sequence (DNA): TGTGCCAGCAGTCTCCGGACAGTGAACGGTATCGACAATTTT.

This chain connects TRBV29-1 to TRBJ2-7; 7 bases line up with TRBD1. Trimming took 7 bases from V and 2 from J; bases not matched to a gene: 17. CDR3 length: 16 residues. Germline CDR1 reads SQVTM; CDR2 reads ANQGSEA. The DNA of the CDR3 is TGCAGCGCCCTCGGGGCAGGGGGTAGAAGCCCCTACGAGCAGTACTTC. Translating it yields CSALGAGGRSPYEQYF.

This rearrangement joins TRBV29-1 to TRBJ2-1; the D is unclear. Germline loops: CDR1 SQVTM, CDR2 ANQGSEA. The V end was cut by 7 bases, the J end by 6 bases, with 10 bases between. The CDR3 loop spans 11 amino acids. CDR3 nucleotide sequence: TGCAGCGACCGACTGATCAATGAGCAGTTCTTC. It yields the protein CSDRLINEQFF.

The rearrangement uses TRBV28 and TRBJ1-5; perhaps TRBD1 as D (5 bases). The V end lost 3 bases, the J end lost 5 bases, and 14 bases lay between the germline ends. Germline-derived CDR1 and CDR2 are MDHEN and SYDVKM. The CDR3 consists of 15 residues. The CDR3 DNA follows: TGTGCCAGCAGTTTCAGCGGGGGATACTATCAGCCCCAGCATTTT. This codes for CASSFSGGYYQPQHF.

The chain employs TRBV28 and TRBJ2-3, with TRBD1 identical over 8 bases. The CDR3 runs to 15 residues. The V gene's germline CDR1 is MDHEN and CDR2 SYDVKM. V was clipped by 2 bases and J by 5 bases; unmatched bases: 6. The CDR3 nucleotides are TGTGCCAGCAGTTTAGGACAGGGAGGAGTAGATACGCAGTATTTT. It specifies CASSLGQGGVDTQYF.

For the CDR3, the DNA is TGTGCCAGCAGCTCTCAGGGGGATGAGCAGTTCTTC. Amino acids: CASSSQGDEQFF. This rearrangement joins TRBV5-4 to TRBJ2-1; 7 bases map to TRBD1. The CDR3 consists of 12 residues. CDR1 is SGHNT, CDR2 YYREEE, per germline (reference sequence). Trimming removed 3 bases from V and 8 bases from J; junction bases left unmatched: 2.

The chain joins TRBV30 to TRBJ2-1; D remains unclear. Germline V gene data show CDR1 as GTSNPN and CDR2 as SVGIG (reference sequence). V was cut by 4 bases and J by 3 bases, with 4 bases left in between. The CDR3 length is 11 residues. This CDR3 reads CAWTGYNEQFF. The CDR3 nucleotides read TGTGCCTGGACCGGCTACAATGAGCAGTTCTTC.

V gene TRBV4-3 combines with J gene TRBJ2-1; 7 nucleotides match TRBD1. Germline V CDR1 and CDR2: LGHNA, YSLEER. The length of the CDR3 is 15 residues. Trimming cost V 4 bases and J 4 bases; bases outside gene matches: 7. This CDR3 reads CASSRSPGQYNEQFF. CDR3 bases: TGCGCCAGCAGCCGCTCACCGGGACAGTACAATGAGCAGTTCTTC.

This rearrangement joins TRBV5-1 to TRBJ2-5; D is perhaps TRBD1 (6 bases). The V end lost 4 bases, the J end lost 5 bases, and 24 bases lay between the germline ends. In germline, CDR1 is SGHRS, CDR2 YFSETQ. The CDR3 contains 17 residues. The CDR3 loop is CASSVRHDRLQGETQYF. The CDR3 DNA sequence: TGCGCCAGCAGCGTCAGGCACGACCGACTCCAGGGGGAGACCCAGTACTTC.

The rearrangement links TRBV28 to TRBJ2-7; D remains unclear. Germline CDR1 reads MDHEN; CDR2 reads SYDVKM. Trimming took 5 bases from V and 4 from J, leaving 18 bases between them. The CDR3 extends over 15 amino acids. The CDR3: CASSPPGRLIYEQYF. CDR3 nucleotides: TGTGCCAGCAGTCCCCCGGGCCGCCTAATATACGAGCAGTACTTC. Combining the CDR3 with reference TRBV28 and TRBJ2-7 gives the whole variable domain DVKVTQSSRYLVKRTGEKVFLECVQDMDHENMFWYRQDPGLGLRLIYFSYDVKMKEKGDIPEGYSVSREKKERFSLILESASTNQTSMYLCASSPPGRLIYEQYFGPGTRLTVT.

The CDR3, as DNA: TGTGCCAGTAGTAAAGGGGGCGAACAGCCCCAGCATTTT. Protein: CASSKGGEQPQHF. This chain links TRBV19 with TRBJ1-5; TRBD1 matches at 7 bases. There are 13 residues in the CDR3. Germline CDR1 is LNHDA and CDR2 is SQIVND (reference sequence). V trimming: 4 bases; J trimming: 7 bases; junction bases outside the gene matches: 4. Supplemented by reference TRBV19 and TRBJ1-5, the full variable domain reads DGGITQSPKYLFRKEGQNVTLSCEQNLNHDAMYWYRQDPGQGLRLIYYSQIVNDFQKGDIAEGYSVSREKKESFPLTVTSAQKNPTAFYLCASSKGGEQPQHFGDGTRLSIL.